This T cell receptor (beta chain) was found in a study of shared clonotypes between healthy human individuals. CDR1 SGHRS and CDR2 YFSETQ come from the germline V gene. This CDR3 is 14 amino acids long. The germline V and J ends were trimmed by 4 bases and 5 bases, with 13 bases remaining between them. Each of the donors was a healthy adult who was HIV-negative and had not had a recent acute infection or vaccination. Study-wide results and caveats: Non-shared clonotypes had lower generation probabilities than clonotypes shared by all four sorted-subset donors.

About this clone itself: Antigen: not known.

At the deep level, the assay was run. Original methodology: Because ImmunoSEQ provided only junction sequences with no quality scores, the filtering differed. TCRdb's table, derived via immunoSEQ multiplex PCR, lists solely in-frame clones and lacks some. D and trimming were read from the DNA, whereas the V and J calls and clone size are those reported in that table. The repertoire holds over 2 million clones, with 85% to 95% as singletons. The genes are TRBV5-1 and TRBJ2-1; D gene ambiguous. The specimen sequenced was naive CD4+ T cells sorted from blood. Subset of the sample: CD45RA+ positively selected. The sequence derives from a man between 18 and 29 years old in good health. The CDR3 DNA follows: TGCGCCAGCAGCACCAACGGCGCGGACAATGAGCAGTTCTTC. Encoded protein: CASSTNGADNEQFF.